This T cell receptor (beta chain) was found in a study of cytomegalovirus exposure and HLA in healthy donors. Per germline, CDR1 MNHNY and CDR2 SVGAGI (reference sequence). Trimming pared 5 bases from V and 5 bases from J, leaving 11 bases between. The CDR3 consists of 13 residues. The PCR had 60 Vbeta and 13 Jbeta primers. The assay was immunoSEQ multiplex PCR, and TCRdb's table has in-frame clones only and misses some. Among roughly 35,000 clones listed, 53% were seen once. The genes are TRBV6-6 and TRBJ2-3, with D tentatively TRBD2 (6 bases). This sequence originates from a woman aged 40 to 50 in good health and CMV-seropositive. Sequenced: PBMCs. DNA of the CDR3: TGTGCCAGCAGTGGAGGGAACCTAGATACGCAGTATTTT. Translation: CASSGGNLDTQYF.